This T cell receptor (beta chain) was observed in a study of shared clonotypes between healthy human individuals. Clones were sequenced by immunoSEQ multiplex PCR, and TCRdb holds only the in-frame ones, with some missing. The sample carries roughly 2.5 million clones, more than 90% recorded once. The material sequenced was naive CD4+ T cells sorted from blood. The sample's subset: CD45RA+ positively selected. The receptor was derived from a young man in good health.

The CDR3 loop is CASSHNIGTDTQYF. The CDR3 DNA reads TGCGCCAGCAGCCACAACATCGGCACAGATACGCAGTATTTT. The V gene is TRBV4-1, the J gene TRBJ2-3, with D uncertain. The CDR3 length is 14 residues. Trimming took off 3 bases at V and 1 base at J, with 8 bases between the two ends. The germline CDR1 and CDR2 sequences are MGHRA and YSYEKL.